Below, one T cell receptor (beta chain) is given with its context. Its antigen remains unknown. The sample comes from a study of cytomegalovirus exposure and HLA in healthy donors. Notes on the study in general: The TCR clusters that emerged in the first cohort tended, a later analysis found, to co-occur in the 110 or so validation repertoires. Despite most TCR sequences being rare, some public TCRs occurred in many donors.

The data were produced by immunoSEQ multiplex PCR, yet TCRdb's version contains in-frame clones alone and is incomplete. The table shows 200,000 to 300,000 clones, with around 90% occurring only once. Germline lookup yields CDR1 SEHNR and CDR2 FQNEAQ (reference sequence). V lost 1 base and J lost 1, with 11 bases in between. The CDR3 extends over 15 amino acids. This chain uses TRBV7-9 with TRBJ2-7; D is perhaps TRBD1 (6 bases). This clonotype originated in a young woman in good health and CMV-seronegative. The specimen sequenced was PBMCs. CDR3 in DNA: TGTGCCAGCAGCTTAGGGAGGACAGATTCCTACGAGCAGTACTTC. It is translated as CASSLGRTDSYEQYF.